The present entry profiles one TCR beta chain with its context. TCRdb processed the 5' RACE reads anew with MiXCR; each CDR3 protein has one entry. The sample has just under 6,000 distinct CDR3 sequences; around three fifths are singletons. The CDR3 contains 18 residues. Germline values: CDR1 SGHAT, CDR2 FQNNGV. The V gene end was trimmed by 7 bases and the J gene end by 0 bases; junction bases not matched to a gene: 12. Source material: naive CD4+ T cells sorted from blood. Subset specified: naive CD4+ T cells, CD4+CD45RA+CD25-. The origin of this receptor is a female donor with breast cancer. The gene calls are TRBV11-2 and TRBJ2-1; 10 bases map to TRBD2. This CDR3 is CASIGTSANRSSYNEQFF. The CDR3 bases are TGTGCCAGCATCGGGACTAGCGCCAACAGGAGCTCCTACAATGAGCAGTTCTTC. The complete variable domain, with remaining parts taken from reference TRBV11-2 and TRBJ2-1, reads EAGVAQSPRYKIIEKRQSVAFWCNPISGHATLYWYQQILGQGPKLLIQFQNNGVVDDSQLPKDRFSAERLKGVDSTLKIQPAKLEDSAVYLCASIGTSANRSSYNEQFFGPGTRLTVL.